Presented here are 18 T cell receptor beta chains from one specimen sequenced in a study of cytomegalovirus exposure and HLA in healthy donors. PCR was performed using 60 Vbeta and 13 Jbeta primers. The repertoire was sequenced with immunoSEQ multiplex PCR; TCRdb's copy has only in-frame clones and lacks some. The sample carries roughly 100,000 clones, around 10% recorded once. Sequenced material: PBMCs. These receptors all stem from a man aged 35 to 55 in good health and CMV-seropositive.

This clone turned up a few times. The chain has TRBV4-2 and TRBJ2-6; TRBD2 aligns across 8 bases. V was pared by 0 bases and J by 0 bases, with 16 bases of the junction left unmatched. Germline values: CDR1 LGHNA, CDR2 YNFKEQ. The CDR3 length is 22 residues. The CDR3 DNA follows: TGTGCCAGCAGCCAAGATCCTCAGGGGATGGCGGGAGGCCCCTCTGGGGCCAACGTCCTGACTTTC. This translates into CASSQDPQGMAGGPSGANVLTF.

The chain couples TRBV2 to TRBJ1-5; a weak D match, TRBD1 (6 bases). Trimming took off 4 bases at V and 4 bases at J, with 14 bases between the two ends. The CDR3 totals 15 residues. The germline CDR1 and CDR2 sequences are SNHLY and FYNNEI. CDR3 protein: CASSVSGAPNQPQHF. CDR3 DNA sequence: TGTGCCAGCAGTGTCTCAGGGGCCCCAAATCAGCCCCAGCATTTT.

This clone has a handful of counts. The chain employs TRBV6-1 and TRBJ1-5; D is uncertain. CDR1 and CDR2 (germline): MNHNS, SASEGT. V was cut by 6 bases and J by 9 bases, with 18 bases left in between. The CDR3 is made up of 14 amino acids. As DNA, the CDR3 is TGTGCCAGCAGCGTCACAGACCTTAGTCGGCCCCAGCATTTT. It encodes CASSVTDLSRPQHF.

This clone was picked up a small number of times. V usage is TRBV13 and J usage is TRBJ1-3; D gene ambiguous. Trimming pared 3 bases from V and 4 bases from J, leaving 25 bases between. There are 19 residues in the CDR3. In germline, CDR1 is PRHDT, CDR2 FYEKMQ (reference sequence). CDR3 in DNA: TGTGCCAGCAGCTTCATTTCTAGCCGAGGGCGTGCGGAGGGAAACACCATATATTTT. Its translation is CASSFISSRGRAEGNTIYF.

The CDR3 DNA reads as TGCAGCGAGAGGGAGGACACAGATACGCAGTATTTT. Its protein product is CSEREDTDTQYF. The chain joins TRBV29-1 to TRBJ2-3; perhaps TRBD2 as D (6 bases). With 7 bases removed from V and 2 bases from J, the gap between germline ends came to 10 bases. This CDR3 region has 12 residues. Germline V gene data show CDR1 as SQVTM and CDR2 as ANQGSEA.

This chain links TRBV28 with TRBJ2-3; D might be TRBD2 (6 bases). This CDR3 is built from 14 residues. V lost 3 bases to trimming and J lost 5 bases, with 12 bases between them. CDR1 is MDHEN, CDR2 SYDVKM, per germline. CDR3 region: CASSFILAEDTQYF. DNA for the CDR3: TGTGCCAGCAGTTTCATACTAGCAGAAGATACGCAGTATTTT.

This clone has only a few counts. The chain combines TRBV19 with TRBJ2-2, with D possibly being TRBD2 (5 bases). Per the germline V gene, CDR1 is LNHDA and CDR2 is SQIVND (reference sequence). This CDR3 region has 14 residues. V was pared by 5 bases and J by 2 bases, with 9 bases between. The CDR3 loop reads CASSYGVNTGELFF. As DNA, the CDR3 is TGTGCCAGTAGTTACGGGGTAAACACCGGGGAGCTGTTTTTT.

The V gene is TRBV7-8, the J gene TRBJ2-7; TRBD2 agrees at 12 bases. This CDR3 region has 16 residues. V trimming: 5 bases; J trimming: 3 bases; junction bases outside the gene matches: 8. Germline CDR1 reads SGHVS; CDR2 reads FQNEAQ. Written as DNA, the CDR3 is TGTGCCAGCAGCGAGCCGGGACTAGCGGGCCTCTACGAGCAGTACTTC. Translation gives CASSEPGLAGLYEQYF.

This clone has a handful of counts. CDR3 residues: CASSERLAGVGYEQYF. In DNA, the CDR3 is TGTGCCAGCAGTGAAAGACTAGCGGGAGTCGGCTACGAGCAGTACTTC. The genes are TRBV6-1 and TRBJ2-7, with 12 bases matching TRBD2. Per germline, CDR1 MNHNS and CDR2 SASEGT. The CDR3 is 16 residues long. J was trimmed by 3 bases and V by 2 bases; bases with no gene match: 5.

V and J are TRBV11-3 and TRBJ1-4; D might be TRBD1 (6 bases). The CDR3 totals 15 residues. With 5 bases removed from V and 3 bases from J, the gap between germline ends came to 13 bases. Germline V gene lookup returns CDR1 SGHNT and CDR2 YENEEA. The CDR3 DNA sequence: TGTGCCAGCAGCCTAGTCTGGGGGCCTAATGAAAAACTGTTTTTT. It codes for CASSLVWGPNEKLFF.

This clone appeared a few times. The chain combines TRBV7-6 with TRBJ2-3; no definite D call. Between the trimmed V and J ends, which lost 0 bases and 7 bases, there was a span of 8 bases. The CDR3 has 13 residues. The germline V gene has CDR1 SGHVS and CDR2 FNYEAQ. In nucleotides, the CDR3 is TGTGCCAGCAGCTTAGCGGAGACCAATACGCAGTATTTT. As protein: CASSLAETNTQYF.

This clone has more than one count but fewer than ten. The chain uses TRBV2 and TRBJ2-2; D possibly corresponds to TRBD2 (5 bases). Trimming stripped 6 bases from V and 1 base from J, with 15 bases between. There are 16 residues in the CDR3. From germline, CDR1 is SNHLY and CDR2 FYNNEI. CDR3 protein: CASSEDWAGNTGELFF. CDR3 coding DNA: TGTGCCAGCAGCGAGGACTGGGCGGGGAACACCGGGGAGCTGTTTTTT.

The rearrangement links TRBV6-5 to TRBJ2-7; TRBD2 aligns across 7 bases. V lost 0 bases to trimming and J lost 5 bases; unmatched junction nucleotides: 4. Germline CDR1 and CDR2: MNHEY and SVGAGI. The CDR3 totals 14 residues. CDR3 nucleotides: TGTGCCAGCAGTTACTCCGCAGGGAGGGACGAGCAGTACTTC. This translates into CASSYSAGRDEQYF.

V usage is TRBV9 and J usage is TRBJ2-5; 12 nucleotides align to TRBD1. Looked up from germline, CDR1 is SGDLS and CDR2 is YYNGEE. After removal of 3 bases from V and 2 bases from J, the junction contained 5 bases not matched to a gene. This CDR3 region has 16 residues. The CDR3 protein is CASSAPGQGAQETQYF. Written as DNA, the CDR3 is TGTGCCAGCAGCGCACCGGGACAGGGGGCTCAAGAGACCCAGTACTTC.

This clone appeared a few times. The chain recombines TRBV28 with TRBJ1-1; 7 bases agree with TRBD1. The CDR3 contains 15 residues. From germline, CDR1 is MDHEN and CDR2 SYDVKM. V was pared by 4 bases and J by 0 bases, with 5 bases of the junction left unmatched. CDR3 protein: CASSSFGTVNTEAFF. CDR3 bases: TGTGCCAGCAGTTCCTTCGGGACAGTGAACACTGAAGCTTTCTTT.

The CDR3 sequence is CASSLGTEAFF. The CDR3 nucleotides read TGTGCCAGCAGCCTAGGGACAGAAGCTTTCTTT. The rearrangement links TRBV6-1 to TRBJ1-1; possible D gene TRBD1, 6 bases. Looked up from germline, CDR1 is MNHNS and CDR2 is SASEGT. This CDR3 is built from 11 residues. V lost 6 bases, J lost 8 bases, and 10 bases lay in between.

This clone was counted a few times. The chain recombines TRBV11-2 with TRBJ2-2, with D possibly matching TRBD1 (6 bases). Germline-derived CDR1 and CDR2 are SGHAT and FQNNGV. Trimming shortened V by 4 bases and J by 1 base, and 22 bases separated the two germline ends. The CDR3 runs to 19 residues. The CDR3 DNA is TGTGCCAGCAGCTCGCTTCGCTTGGACAGAAAGAAGAACACCGGGGAGCTGTTTTTT. Its translation is CASSSLRLDRKKNTGELFF.

This clone was recorded a few times. The chain joins TRBV6-5 to TRBJ2-3, with TRBD2 matching over 10 bases. The CDR3 covers 16 residues. Looked up from germline, CDR1 is MNHEY and CDR2 is SVGAGI. The ends lost 0 bases at V and 6 bases at J; junction bases unmatched: 6. The CDR3 nucleotides read TGTGCCAGCAGTTACTCGATGGGGACTAGCGCCGATACGCAGTATTTT. This codes for CASSYSMGTSADTQYF.